The rows below give T cell receptor beta chains drawn from one sample of a study of cutaneous CD30+ T cell lymphoproliferative disorder and hepatitis E. The data were produced by immunoSEQ multiplex PCR, yet TCRdb's version contains in-frame clones alone and is incomplete. The sample includes about 1,100 clones, 70% to 90% of them seen just once. The material sequenced was skin tissue. All receptors come from a human donor with a cutaneous T cell lymphoproliferative disorder associated with hepatitis E virus. CDR3s include the opening cysteine and the closing phenylalanine or tryptophan. D genes are given only for firm matches. Clone size, where shown, is once, few, many, or a class for clones that have expanded.

clone_size	j_call	v_call	d_call	cdr3_nt	cdr3_aa
.	TRBJ2-5	TRBV14	.	TGTGCCAGCAGCCAAGATTGGCGGCAGCCCCAAGAGACCCAGTACTTC	CASSQDWRQPQETQYF
large	TRBJ1-2	TRBV6-5	.	TGTGCCAGCAGCGGAAAGGCCTATGGCTACACCTTC	CASSGKAYGYTF
.	TRBJ2-3	TRBV7-9	.	TGTGCCAACAGCACTGAGGGGGGCATAGATACGCAGTATTTT	CANSTEGGIDTQYF
.	TRBJ2-1	TRBV10-3	TRBD2	TGTGCCATCAGTGAGGAGCGACTAGCGGGGGGATCGAATGAGCAGTTCTTC	CAISEERLAGGSNEQFF
.	TRBJ1-1	TRBV27	.	TGTGCCAGCAGTTTATCGAAGGGGGTAGGAACTGAAGCTTTCTTT	CASSLSKGVGTEAFF
.	TRBJ2-2	TRBV21-1	.	TGTGCCAGCAGCCTGGGACGGGCGGGCACCGGGGAGCTGTTTTTT	CASSLGRAGTGELFF
large	TRBJ1-1	TRBV19	.	TGTGCCAGTAGTCCCTCGGGGGTTGAAGCTTTCTTT	CASSPSGVEAFF
.	TRBJ2-1	TRBV7-9	TRBD2	TGTGCCAGCAGCTTAAGCGGGAGAAAGGCCAATGAGCAGTTCTTC	CASSLSGRKANEQFF
.	TRBJ2-2	TRBV4-1	.	TGCGCCAGCAGCCAAAGTTACACCGGGGAGCTGTTTTTT	CASSQSYTGELFF
once	TRBJ2-7	TRBV2	TRBD1	TGTGCCAGCAGTCGATGGACAGGGAACGAGCAGTACTTC	CASSRWTGNEQYF
few	TRBJ1-1	TRBV28	TRBD1	TGTGCCAGCAGTACCGTGGACAGGGGGCGGGTCACTGAAGCTTTCTTT	CASSTVDRGRVTEAFF
.	TRBJ1-6	TRBV4-1	.	TGCGCCAGCAGCCAAGAATCGGGGATTAATTCACCCCTCCACTTT	CASSQESGINSPLHF
.	TRBJ1-1	TRBV4-1	TRBD1	TGCGCCAGCAGCCTTCAGGGGGTCACTGAAGCTTTCTTT	CASSLQGVTEAFF
.	TRBJ2-4	TRBV14	.	TGTGCCAGCAGCCAAGGGGGATTAGCGCGAGCCAAAAACATTCAGTACTTC	CASSQGGLARAKNIQYF
.	TRBJ1-5	TRBV19	.	TGTGCCAGTAGTATAGATCTAGGAAGTGGCAATCAGCCCCAGCATTTT	CASSIDLGSGNQPQHF
.	TRBJ1-4	TRBV6-6	TRBD1	TGTGCCAGCAGTTGGGACTTGACAGGGCCTAATGAAAAACTGTTTTTT	CASSWDLTGPNEKLFF
once	TRBJ2-1	TRBV28	.	TGTGCAGTCTTTTCCTACAATGAGCAGTTCTTC	CAVFSYNEQFF
.	TRBJ2-1	TRBV19	TRBD2	TGTGCCAGTAGTATTCTAGCGGGAGGGCCGGGGGATGAGCAGTTCTTC	CASSILAGGPGDEQFF
once	TRBJ1-2	TRBV30	.	TGTGCCAGAAGGGGGACTAACTATGGCTACACCTTC	CARRGTNYGYTF
.	TRBJ2-1	TRBV6-4	TRBD2	TGTGCCAGCAGTGACGCTAGCGGGGGTCGGCAGTTCTTC	CASSDASGGRQFF
.	TRBJ1-1	TRBV10-2	.	TGCGCCAGCAGTGAGACGGAGAACACTGAAGCTTTCTTT	CASSETENTEAFF
.	TRBJ2-5	TRBV9	.	TGTGCCAGCAGCGTAGAGGGCACCCAGAGGGAGACCCAGTACTTC	CASSVEGTQRETQYF
.	TRBJ1-6	TRBV6-5	.	TGTGCCAGCAGTTACGGGGTATACTCTTATAATTCACCCCTCCACTTT	CASSYGVYSYNSPLHF
.	TRBJ1-5	TRBV18	.	TGTGCCAGCTCACCACGGCAGGGCGTTCTCGATCAGCCCCAGCATTTT	CASSPRQGVLDQPQHF
.	TRBJ2-1	TRBV7-2	.	TGTGCCAGCAGCCCGATGTCGTACAATGAGCAGTTCTTC	CASSPMSYNEQFF